This TCR beta chain was sequenced during a study of T cells in localized non-small cell lung cancer. General study results and limits: Heterogeneity remains possible, as sequencing covered one tumor region only.

Sequencing was performed with immunoSEQ multiplex PCR; in TCRdb, only in-frame clones are kept and a portion is missing. The data hold approximately 88,000 clones, with roughly 88% observed a single time. Germline CDR1 and CDR2: KGHSH and LQKENI. V lost 3 bases and J 4 bases, leaving 13 bases between the germline ends. The CDR3 contains 15 residues. Remarks on this clone: What it binds is not known.

The sample was PBMCs, taken before any cancer treatment. This chain links TRBV18 with TRBJ1-3; D remains ambiguous. The TCR sequence derives from a woman aged 40-75 years with stage II squamous cell lung carcinoma. The CDR3 nucleotides are TGTGCCAGCTCACCGGGCATCCTATGGGGAAACACCATATATTTT. Translated, it gives CASSPGILWGNTIYF.